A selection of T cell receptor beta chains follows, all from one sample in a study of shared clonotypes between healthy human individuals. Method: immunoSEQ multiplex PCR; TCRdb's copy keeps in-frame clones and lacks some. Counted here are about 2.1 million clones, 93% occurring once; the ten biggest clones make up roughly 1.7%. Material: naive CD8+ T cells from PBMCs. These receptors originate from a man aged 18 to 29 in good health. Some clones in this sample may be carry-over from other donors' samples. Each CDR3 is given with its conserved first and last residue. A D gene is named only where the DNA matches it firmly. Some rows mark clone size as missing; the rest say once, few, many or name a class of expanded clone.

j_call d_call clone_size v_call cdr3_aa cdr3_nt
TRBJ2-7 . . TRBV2 CASSEALRGYEQYF TGTGCCAGCAGTGAAGCGCTTCGGGGGTACGAGCAGTACTTC
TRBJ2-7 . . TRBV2 CASIKAAHYEQYF TGTGCCAGTATTAAGGCAGCACACTACGAGCAGTACTTC
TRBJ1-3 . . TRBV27 CASSLGHPSGNTIYF TGTGCCAGCAGTTTAGGGCACCCCTCTGGAAACACCATATATTTT
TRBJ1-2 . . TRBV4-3 CASSQAKGLYGYTF TGCGCCAGCAGCCAAGCCAAGGGGCTCTATGGCTACACCTTC
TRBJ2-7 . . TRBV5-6 CASSLGQGLSYEQYF TGTGCCAGCAGCTTGGGGCAGGGTCTGTCCTACGAGCAGTACTTC
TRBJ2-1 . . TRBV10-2 CASSESFLASSYEQFF TGCGCCAGCAGTGAGTCCTTCCTAGCTTCATCCTATGAGCAGTTCTTC
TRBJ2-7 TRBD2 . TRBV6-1 CASIEREGPNIYEQYF TGTGCCAGCATTGAGCGGGAGGGTCCTAATATCTACGAGCAGTACTTC
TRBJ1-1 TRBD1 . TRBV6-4 CASSDSVDRESPGF TGTGCCAGCAGTGACTCAGTGGACAGGGAAAGTCCCGGGTTT
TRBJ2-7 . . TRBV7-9 CASSLKYRDEQYF TGTGCCAGCAGCTTAAAATACAGGGACGAGCAGTACTTC
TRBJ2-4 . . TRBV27 CASSLMNIQYF TGTGCCAGCAGTTTAATGAACATTCAGTACTTC
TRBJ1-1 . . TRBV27 CASSPAMNTEAFF TGTGCCAGCAGTCCAGCTATGAACACTGAAGCTTTCTTT
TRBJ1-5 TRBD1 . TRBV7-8 CASSPGTVYSNQPQHF TGTGCCAGCAGCCCCGGGACAGTCTATAGCAATCAGCCCCAGCATTTT
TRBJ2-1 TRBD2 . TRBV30 CACASGRAHFEQFF TGTGCCTGCGCTAGCGGGAGGGCTCATTTTGAGCAGTTCTTC
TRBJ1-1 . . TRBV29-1 CSVGGGRVGAFF TGCAGCGTTGGCGGGGGGCGGGTCGGAGCTTTCTTT
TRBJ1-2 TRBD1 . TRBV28 CASSSSFEGAINYGYTF TGTGCCAGCAGCTCCTCGTTTGAGGGGGCGATAAACTATGGCTACACCTTC
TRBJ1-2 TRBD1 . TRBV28 CASGQDRGTQLSNF TGTGCCAGCGGCCAAGACAGGGGCACTCAACTCAGCAACTTC
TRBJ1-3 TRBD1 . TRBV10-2 CAARDRGLGNTIYF TGCGCCGCCCGGGACAGGGGGCTGGGAAACACCATATATTTT
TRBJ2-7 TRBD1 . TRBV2 CASSIPGQHYEQYF TGTGCCAGCAGCATTCCGGGACAGCACTACGAGCAGTACTTC
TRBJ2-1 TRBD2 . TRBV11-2 CASSLGAGGGNEQFF TGTGCCAGCAGCTTGGGAGCGGGAGGAGGCAATGAGCAGTTCTTC
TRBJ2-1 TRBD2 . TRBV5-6 CASSPRGSGEKEFF TGTGCCAGCAGCCCCCGGGGTAGCGGGGAGAAGGAGTTCTTC
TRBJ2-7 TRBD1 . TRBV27 CASSLLTGSYEQYF TGTGCCAGCAGTTTATTGACAGGGAGTTACGAGCAGTACTTC
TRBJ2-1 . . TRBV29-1 CSVTSSYNEQFF TGCAGCGTTACGAGCTCCTACAATGAGCAGTTCTTC
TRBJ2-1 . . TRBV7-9 CASSPPPSPYNEQFF TGTGCCAGCAGCCCACCGCCCTCTCCTTACAATGAGCAGTTCTTC
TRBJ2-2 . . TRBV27 CASSSNYPGLSNTGELFF TGTGCCAGCAGTTCCAACTACCCCGGACTTTCGAACACCGGGGAGCTGTTTTTT
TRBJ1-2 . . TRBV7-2 CASSLRGGYGYTF TGTGCCAGCAGCCTAAGGGGCGGATATGGCTACACCTTC
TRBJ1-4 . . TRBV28 CASSLAFRVKVWGPNEKLFF TGTGCCAGCAGTTTGGCGTTCAGGGTCAAAGTCTGGGGGCCTAATGAAAAACTGTTTTTT
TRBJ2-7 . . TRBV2 CASNKNRAYEQYF TGTGCCAGCAATAAGAACAGGGCCTACGAGCAGTACTTC
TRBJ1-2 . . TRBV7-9 CASSPQDSNYGYTF TGTGCCAGCAGCCCGCAGGATTCTAACTATGGCTACACCTTC
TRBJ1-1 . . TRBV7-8 CASSVYTGPEAFF TGTGCCAGCAGCGTATATACGGGCCCTGAAGCTTTCTTT
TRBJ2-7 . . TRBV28 CASLDRAYEQYF TGTGCCAGCCTGGACAGAGCATACGAGCAGTACTTC
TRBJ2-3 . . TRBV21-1 CASSKVWTSVRDTQYF TGTGCCAGCAGCAAAGTTTGGACTAGCGTTCGGGATACGCAGTATTTT
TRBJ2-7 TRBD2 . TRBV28 CAERDARGGGEQYF TGTGCCGAAAGGGACGCGCGGGGCGGGGGCGAGCAGTACTTC
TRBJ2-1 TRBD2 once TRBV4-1 CASSLSGSTYNEQFF TGCGCCAGCAGCCTTAGCGGGAGCACCTACAATGAGCAGTTCTTC
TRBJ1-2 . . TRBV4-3 CASSQEIRASEGYTF TGCGCCAGCAGCCAAGAGATTCGGGCTTCCGAGGGCTACACCTTC
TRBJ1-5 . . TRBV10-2 CASSYGHGSQPQHF TGCGCCAGCAGCTACGGACATGGTAGTCAGCCCCAGCATTTT
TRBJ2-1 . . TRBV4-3 CASSQAGAQYNEQFF TGCGCCAGCAGCCAAGCGGGAGCTCAATACAATGAGCAGTTCTTC
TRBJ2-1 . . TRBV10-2 CASSRVGFEQFF TGCGCCAGCAGCCGGGTGGGGTTCGAGCAGTTCTTC
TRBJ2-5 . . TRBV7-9 CASSQLQETQYF TGTGCCAGCAGCCAACTACAAGAGACCCAGTACTTC
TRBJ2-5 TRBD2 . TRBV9 CASSVGRASGEAWETQYF TGTGCCAGCAGCGTAGGACGGGCTAGCGGGGAGGCCTGGGAGACCCAGTACTTC
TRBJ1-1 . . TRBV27 CASSLSGMTVEAFF TGTGCCAGCAGTTTATCCGGTATGACGGTTGAAGCTTTCTTT
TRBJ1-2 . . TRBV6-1 CASSEGPGMTNYGYTF TGTGCCAGCAGTGAGGGTCCAGGCATGACTAACTATGGCTACACCTTC
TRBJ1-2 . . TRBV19 CASSDTGTANIYGYTF TGTGCCAGTAGCGATACTGGGACGGCGAATATCTATGGCTACACCTTC
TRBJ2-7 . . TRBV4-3 CASSKGRGAYEQYF TGCGCCAGCAGCAAGGGCAGGGGAGCCTACGAGCAGTACTTC
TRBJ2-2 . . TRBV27 CASRVLLGFTGELFF TGTGCCAGCAGAGTCTTACTCGGTTTCACCGGGGAGCTGTTTTTT
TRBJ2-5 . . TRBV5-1 CASSPGREETQYF TGCGCCAGCAGTCCGGGACGTGAGGAGACCCAGTACTTC
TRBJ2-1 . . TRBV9 CASSVERTSSYNEQFF TGTGCCAGCAGCGTAGAACGGACCAGCTCCTACAATGAGCAGTTCTTC